A selection of T cell receptor beta chains follows, all from one sample in a study of blood T cell repertoires in COVID-19. Clones were read by immunoSEQ multiplex PCR, and TCRdb kept only the in-frame ones, dropping some. The sample has some 300,000 clones, around 89% seen once. Source material: peripheral blood. The receptors were gathered from a woman aged 25-40 years who had recovered from COVID-19. The CDR3 runs from the conserved cysteine through the conserved F or W. Fields, in order: V gene, J gene, CDR3 length, CDR3 protein.

V gene: TRBV2
J gene: TRBJ2-3
CDR3 length: 14
CDR3 protein: CASRQDRGTDTQYF

V gene: TRBV6-5
J gene: TRBJ1-1
CDR3 length: 12
CDR3 protein: CASKETNTEAFF

V gene: TRBV12-3/TRBV12-4
J gene: TRBJ1-5
CDR3 length: 13
CDR3 protein: CASSFRGDQPQHF

V gene: TRBV7-2
J gene: TRBJ1-2
CDR3 length: 15
CDR3 protein: CASSLAGGHDYGYTF

V gene: TRBV4-3
J gene: TRBJ1-1
CDR3 length: 15
CDR3 protein: CASSQRDRGTTEAFF

V gene: TRBV7-3
J gene: TRBJ2-2
CDR3 length: 16
CDR3 protein: CASSLGGQGNTGELFF

V gene: TRBV7-8
J gene: TRBJ1-4
CDR3 length: 12
CDR3 protein: CASSSFNEKLFF

V gene: TRBV6-6
J gene: TRBJ2-3
CDR3 length: 15
CDR3 protein: CASRTGLAFTDTQYF

V gene: TRBV13
J gene: TRBJ2-6
CDR3 length: 15
CDR3 protein: CASSFYSLGANVLTF

V gene: TRBV6-5
J gene: TRBJ1-5
CDR3 length: 15
CDR3 protein: CASRSSWGGYQPQHF

V gene: TRBV25-1
J gene: TRBJ1-5
CDR3 length: 15
CDR3 protein: CASSESGQSNQPQHF

V gene: TRBV6-5
J gene: TRBJ2-2
CDR3 length: 15
CDR3 protein: CASRRVQGAGGELFF

V gene: TRBV6-6
J gene: TRBJ1-4
CDR3 length: 16
CDR3 protein: CASSFTTVGRAEKLFF

V gene: TRBV7-2
J gene: TRBJ1-1
CDR3 length: 14
CDR3 protein: CASSRDRSSPEAFF

V gene: TRBV11-2
J gene: TRBJ2-7
CDR3 length: 14
CDR3 protein: CASSSRTGHYEQYF

V gene: TRBV13
J gene: TRBJ1-5
CDR3 length: 12
CDR3 protein: CASSLYGQPQHF

V gene: TRBV19
J gene: TRBJ1-2
CDR3 length: 14
CDR3 protein: CASSTPAGAYGYTF

V gene: TRBV4-3
J gene: TRBJ2-1
CDR3 length: 15
CDR3 protein: CASSQEVGTGGEQFF

V gene: TRBV24-1
J gene: TRBJ2-7
CDR3 length: 17
CDR3 protein: CATSDWARAVWRYEQYF

V gene: TRBV11-2
J gene: TRBJ2-3
CDR3 length: 15
CDR3 protein: CASSPRLAGKNTQYF

V gene: TRBV19
J gene: TRBJ1-5
CDR3 length: 15
CDR3 protein: CASRPPGQRGQPQHF

V gene: TRBV15
J gene: TRBJ1-5
CDR3 length: 13
CDR3 protein: CATTAGSNQPQHF

V gene: TRBV3-1/TRBV3-2
J gene: TRBJ1-3
CDR3 length: 16
CDR3 protein: CASSQYKGDSGNTIYF

V gene: TRBV6-1
J gene: TRBJ1-3
CDR3 length: 15
CDR3 protein: CASSDLQGGGNTIYF

V gene: TRBV5-1
J gene: TRBJ2-7
CDR3 length: 16
CDR3 protein: CASSLVRTGLTYEQYF

V gene: TRBV2
J gene: TRBJ1-5
CDR3 length: 13
CDR3 protein: CASSGGNHQPQHF

V gene: TRBV30
J gene: TRBJ1-3
CDR3 length: 13
CDR3 protein: CAWTDGGENTIYF

V gene: TRBV6-5
J gene: TRBJ2-7
CDR3 length: 13
CDR3 protein: CASRQTGSYEQYF

V gene: TRBV18
J gene: TRBJ1-4
CDR3 length: 16
CDR3 protein: CASSRDVGTVPEKLFF

V gene: TRBV28
J gene: TRBJ1-4
CDR3 length: 13
CDR3 protein: CASSPGVGEKLFF

V gene: TRBV3-1/TRBV3-2
J gene: TRBJ1-1
CDR3 length: 16
CDR3 protein: CASSQVTGLMNTEAFF

V gene: TRBV5-4
J gene: TRBJ1-4
CDR3 length: 16
CDR3 protein: CASSPGGGQTHQKLFF

V gene: TRBV5-1
J gene: TRBJ1-2
CDR3 length: 16
CDR3 protein: CASSLGQGVMNYGYTF

V gene: TRBV28
J gene: TRBJ1-6
CDR3 length: 13
CDR3 protein: CATTTGSVAPLHF

V gene: TRBV24-1
J gene: TRBJ1-2
CDR3 length: 14
CDR3 protein: CATSVRGGRNGYTF

V gene: TRBV7-9
J gene: TRBJ1-3
CDR3 length: 19
CDR3 protein: CASSLGILKVGSSGNTIYF

V gene: TRBV6-2/TRBV6-3
J gene: TRBJ2-1
CDR3 length: 11
CDR3 protein: CASSSGTSRFF

V gene: TRBV9
J gene: TRBJ2-3
CDR3 length: 14
CDR3 protein: CASSAGGSTDTQYF

V gene: TRBV11-3
J gene: TRBJ2-2
CDR3 length: 14
CDR3 protein: CASSLAQGAGELFF

V gene: TRBV9
J gene: TRBJ2-1
CDR3 length: 16
CDR3 protein: CASSADGVGDYNEQFF

V gene: TRBV7-2
J gene: TRBJ1-2
CDR3 length: 13
CDR3 protein: CASSLVQVYGYTF

V gene: TRBV7-8
J gene: TRBJ2-7
CDR3 length: 18
CDR3 protein: CASSPGSPLDRVRHEQYF

V gene: TRBV6-4
J gene: TRBJ2-4
CDR3 length: 17
CDR3 protein: CASPSGGPGLAKNIQYF

V gene: TRBV19
J gene: TRBJ2-2
CDR3 length: 16
CDR3 protein: CASSFRLLSNTGELFF

V gene: TRBV4-3
J gene: TRBJ1-2
CDR3 length: 15
CDR3 protein: CASSQGAGVNYGYTF

V gene: TRBV27
J gene: TRBJ1-6
CDR3 length: 14
CDR3 protein: CASKSWALNSPLHF

V gene: TRBV5-1
J gene: TRBJ2-7
CDR3 length: 15
CDR3 protein: CASSPFPGRVYEQYF

V gene: TRBV7-6
J gene: TRBJ1-3
CDR3 length: 14
CDR3 protein: CASSLLYSGNTIYF

V gene: TRBV29-1
J gene: TRBJ1-2
CDR3 length: 15
CDR3 protein: CSVEDGGQDFYGYTF

V gene: TRBV15
J gene: TRBJ1-5
CDR3 length: 13
CDR3 protein: CATSRDWSQPQHF

V gene: TRBV3-1/TRBV3-2
J gene: TRBJ2-5
CDR3 length: 16
CDR3 protein: CASSQDFDRVRETQYF

V gene: TRBV6-2/TRBV6-3
J gene: TRBJ2-5
CDR3 length: 15
CDR3 protein: CASSVLAKLQETQYF

V gene: TRBV5-1
J gene: TRBJ1-3
CDR3 length: 15
CDR3 protein: CASSLDDRPGNTIYF

V gene: TRBV13
J gene: TRBJ2-7
CDR3 length: 14
CDR3 protein: CASSPRTGGYEQYF

V gene: TRBV19
J gene: TRBJ1-1
CDR3 length: 13
CDR3 protein: CASQYRGNTEAFF

V gene: TRBV7-2
J gene: TRBJ1-3
CDR3 length: 17
CDR3 protein: CASSSRVFLESGNTIYF

V gene: TRBV5-1
J gene: TRBJ1-6
CDR3 length: 15
CDR3 protein: CASSLESGVNSPLHF

V gene: TRBV18
J gene: TRBJ2-2
CDR3 length: 13
CDR3 protein: CASSPLRGGELFF

V gene: TRBV4-1
J gene: TRBJ1-2
CDR3 length: 15
CDR3 protein: CASSQDKGRNYGYTF